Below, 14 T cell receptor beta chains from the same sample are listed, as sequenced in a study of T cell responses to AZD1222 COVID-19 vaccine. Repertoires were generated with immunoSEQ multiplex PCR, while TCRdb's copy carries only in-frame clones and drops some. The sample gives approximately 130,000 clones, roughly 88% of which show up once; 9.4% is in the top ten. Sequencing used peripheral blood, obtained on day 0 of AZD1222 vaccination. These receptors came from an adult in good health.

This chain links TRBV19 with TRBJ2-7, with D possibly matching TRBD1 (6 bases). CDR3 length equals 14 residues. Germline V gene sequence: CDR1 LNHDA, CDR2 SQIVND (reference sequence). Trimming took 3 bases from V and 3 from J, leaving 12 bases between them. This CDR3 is CASSIGTQNYEQYF. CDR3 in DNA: TGTGCCAGTAGTATCGGGACACAAAACTACGAGCAGTACTTC. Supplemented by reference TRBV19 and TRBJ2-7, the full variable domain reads DGGITQSPKYLFRKEGQNVTLSCEQNLNHDAMYWYRQDPGQGLRLIYYSQIVNDFQKGDIAEGYSVSREKKESFPLTVTSAQKNPTAFYLCASSIGTQNYEQYFGPGTRLTVT.

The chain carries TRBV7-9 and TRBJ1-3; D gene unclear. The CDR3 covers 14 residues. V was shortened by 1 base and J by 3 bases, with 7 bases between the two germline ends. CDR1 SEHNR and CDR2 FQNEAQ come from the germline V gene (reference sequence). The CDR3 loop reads CASSLGGSGNTIYF. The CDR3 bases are TGTGCCAGCAGCTTAGGAGGGAGTGGAAACACCATATATTTT.

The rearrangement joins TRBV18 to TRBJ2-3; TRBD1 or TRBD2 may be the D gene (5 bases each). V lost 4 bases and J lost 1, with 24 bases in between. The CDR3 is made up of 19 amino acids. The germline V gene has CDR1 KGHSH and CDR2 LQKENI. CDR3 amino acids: CASSRQQWSEGMGTDTQYF. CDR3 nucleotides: TGTGCCAGCTCACGACAGCAATGGAGCGAGGGAATGGGCACAGATACGCAGTATTTT.

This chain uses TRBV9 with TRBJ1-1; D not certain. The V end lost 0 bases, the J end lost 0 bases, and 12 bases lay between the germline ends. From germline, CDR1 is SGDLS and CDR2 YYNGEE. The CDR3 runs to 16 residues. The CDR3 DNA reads TGTGCCAGCAGCGTAGCGCTATTAGGTATGAACACTGAAGCTTTCTTT. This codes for CASSVALLGMNTEAFF. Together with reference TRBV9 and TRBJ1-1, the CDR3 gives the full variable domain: DSGVTQTPKHLITATGQRVTLRCSPRSGDLSVYWYQQSLDQGLQFLIQYYNGEERAKGNILERFSAQQFPDLHSELNLSSLELGDSALYFCASSVALLGMNTEAFFGQGTRLTVV.

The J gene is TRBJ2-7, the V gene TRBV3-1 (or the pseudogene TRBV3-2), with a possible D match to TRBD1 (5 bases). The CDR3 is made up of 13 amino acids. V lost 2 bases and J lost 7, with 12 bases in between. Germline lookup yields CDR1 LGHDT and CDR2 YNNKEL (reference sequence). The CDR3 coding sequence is TGTGCCAGCAGCCAATTCAGGGTCAGGGAGCAGTACTTC. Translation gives CASSQFRVREQYF.

The CDR3: CASSLDGAKGGYTF. Here the CDR3 DNA reads TGTGCCAGCAGCTTAGACGGAGCGAAGGGTGGCTACACCTTC. The chain couples TRBV7-9 to TRBJ1-2; no definite D call. V was trimmed by 1 base and J by 7 bases, leaving 13 bases between them. Germline V lookup: CDR1 SEHNR, CDR2 FQNEAQ (reference sequence). The length of the CDR3 is 14 residues. The complete variable domain, with remaining parts taken from reference TRBV7-9 and TRBJ1-2, reads DTGVSQNPRHKITKRGQNVTFRCDPISEHNRLYWYRQTLGQGPEFLTYFQNEAQLEKSRLLSDRFSAERPKGSFSTLEIQRTEQGDSAMYLCASSLDGAKGGYTFGSGTRLTVV.

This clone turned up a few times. The CDR3 protein is CASSVAENTEAFF. CDR3 sequence (DNA): TGTGCCAGCAGCGTGGCGGAGAACACTGAAGCTTTCTTT. This chain joins TRBV9 and TRBJ1-1; D gene ambiguous. Trimming took off 2 bases at V and 1 base at J, with 6 bases between the two ends. This CDR3 spans 13 amino acids. CDR1 SGDLS and CDR2 YYNGEE come from the germline V gene.

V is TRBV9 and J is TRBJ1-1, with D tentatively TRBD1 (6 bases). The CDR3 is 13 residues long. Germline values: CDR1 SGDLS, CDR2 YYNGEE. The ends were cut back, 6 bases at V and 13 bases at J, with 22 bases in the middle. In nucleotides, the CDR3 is TGTGCCAGCAACCCATCCATGACAGGCGAGGTTTTCTTT. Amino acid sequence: CASNPSMTGEVFF.

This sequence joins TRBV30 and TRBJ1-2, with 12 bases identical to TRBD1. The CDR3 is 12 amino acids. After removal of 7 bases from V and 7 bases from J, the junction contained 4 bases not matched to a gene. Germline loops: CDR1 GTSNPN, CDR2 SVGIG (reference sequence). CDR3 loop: CASGTGGFGYTF. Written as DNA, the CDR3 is TGTGCCTCCGGGACAGGGGGCTTTGGCTACACCTTC. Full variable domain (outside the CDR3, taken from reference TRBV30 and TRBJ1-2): SQTIHQWPATLVQPVGSPLSLECTVEGTSNPNLYWYRQAAGRGLQLLFYSVGIGQISSEVPQNLSASRPQDRQFILSSKKLLLSDSGFYLCASGTGGFGYTFGSGTRLTVV.

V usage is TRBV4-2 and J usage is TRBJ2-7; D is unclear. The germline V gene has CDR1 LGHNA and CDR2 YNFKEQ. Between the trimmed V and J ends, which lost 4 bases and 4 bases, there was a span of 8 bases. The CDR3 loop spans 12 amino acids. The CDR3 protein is CASSPPDYEQYF. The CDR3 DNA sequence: TGTGCCAGCAGCCCCCCGGATTACGAGCAGTACTTC.

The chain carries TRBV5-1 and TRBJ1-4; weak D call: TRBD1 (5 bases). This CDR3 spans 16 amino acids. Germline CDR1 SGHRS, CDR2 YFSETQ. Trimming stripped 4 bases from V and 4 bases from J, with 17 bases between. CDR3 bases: TGCGCCAGCAGCGAGCGGTTGCGGGACTTTAATGAAAAACTGTTTTTT. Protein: CASSERLRDFNEKLFF. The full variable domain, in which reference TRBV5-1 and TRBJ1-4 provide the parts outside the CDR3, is KAGVTQTPRYLIKTRGQQVTLSCSPISGHRSVSWYQQTPGQGLQFLFEYFSETQRNKGNFPGRFSGRQFSNSRSEMNVSTLELGDSALYLCASSERLRDFNEKLFFGSGTQLSVL.

The CDR3 loop reads CASSLRDRWYSGNTIYF. The CDR3 bases are TGTGCCAGCAGCCTCCGGGACAGGTGGTACTCTGGAAACACCATATATTTT. The V call is TRBV5-6, the J call TRBJ1-3; 8 positions agree with TRBD1. The germline gives CDR1 SGHDT, CDR2 YYEEEE. This CDR3 is built from 17 residues. Germline trimming cut 4 bases from V and 0 bases from J; bases unmatched to any gene: 9.

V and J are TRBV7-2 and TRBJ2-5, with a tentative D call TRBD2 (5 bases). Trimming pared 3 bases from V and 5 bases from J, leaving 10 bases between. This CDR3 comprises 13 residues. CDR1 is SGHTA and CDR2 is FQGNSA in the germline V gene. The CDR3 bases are TGTGCCAGCAGCTTCTGGGGAGAGGAGACCCAGTACTTC. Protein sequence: CASSFWGEETQYF.

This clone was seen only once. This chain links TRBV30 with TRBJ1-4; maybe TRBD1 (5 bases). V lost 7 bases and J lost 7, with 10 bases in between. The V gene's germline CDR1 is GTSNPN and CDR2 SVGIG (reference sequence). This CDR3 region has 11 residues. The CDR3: CASWGGEKLFF. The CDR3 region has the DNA TGTGCCTCATGGGGGGGTGAAAAACTGTTTTTT.